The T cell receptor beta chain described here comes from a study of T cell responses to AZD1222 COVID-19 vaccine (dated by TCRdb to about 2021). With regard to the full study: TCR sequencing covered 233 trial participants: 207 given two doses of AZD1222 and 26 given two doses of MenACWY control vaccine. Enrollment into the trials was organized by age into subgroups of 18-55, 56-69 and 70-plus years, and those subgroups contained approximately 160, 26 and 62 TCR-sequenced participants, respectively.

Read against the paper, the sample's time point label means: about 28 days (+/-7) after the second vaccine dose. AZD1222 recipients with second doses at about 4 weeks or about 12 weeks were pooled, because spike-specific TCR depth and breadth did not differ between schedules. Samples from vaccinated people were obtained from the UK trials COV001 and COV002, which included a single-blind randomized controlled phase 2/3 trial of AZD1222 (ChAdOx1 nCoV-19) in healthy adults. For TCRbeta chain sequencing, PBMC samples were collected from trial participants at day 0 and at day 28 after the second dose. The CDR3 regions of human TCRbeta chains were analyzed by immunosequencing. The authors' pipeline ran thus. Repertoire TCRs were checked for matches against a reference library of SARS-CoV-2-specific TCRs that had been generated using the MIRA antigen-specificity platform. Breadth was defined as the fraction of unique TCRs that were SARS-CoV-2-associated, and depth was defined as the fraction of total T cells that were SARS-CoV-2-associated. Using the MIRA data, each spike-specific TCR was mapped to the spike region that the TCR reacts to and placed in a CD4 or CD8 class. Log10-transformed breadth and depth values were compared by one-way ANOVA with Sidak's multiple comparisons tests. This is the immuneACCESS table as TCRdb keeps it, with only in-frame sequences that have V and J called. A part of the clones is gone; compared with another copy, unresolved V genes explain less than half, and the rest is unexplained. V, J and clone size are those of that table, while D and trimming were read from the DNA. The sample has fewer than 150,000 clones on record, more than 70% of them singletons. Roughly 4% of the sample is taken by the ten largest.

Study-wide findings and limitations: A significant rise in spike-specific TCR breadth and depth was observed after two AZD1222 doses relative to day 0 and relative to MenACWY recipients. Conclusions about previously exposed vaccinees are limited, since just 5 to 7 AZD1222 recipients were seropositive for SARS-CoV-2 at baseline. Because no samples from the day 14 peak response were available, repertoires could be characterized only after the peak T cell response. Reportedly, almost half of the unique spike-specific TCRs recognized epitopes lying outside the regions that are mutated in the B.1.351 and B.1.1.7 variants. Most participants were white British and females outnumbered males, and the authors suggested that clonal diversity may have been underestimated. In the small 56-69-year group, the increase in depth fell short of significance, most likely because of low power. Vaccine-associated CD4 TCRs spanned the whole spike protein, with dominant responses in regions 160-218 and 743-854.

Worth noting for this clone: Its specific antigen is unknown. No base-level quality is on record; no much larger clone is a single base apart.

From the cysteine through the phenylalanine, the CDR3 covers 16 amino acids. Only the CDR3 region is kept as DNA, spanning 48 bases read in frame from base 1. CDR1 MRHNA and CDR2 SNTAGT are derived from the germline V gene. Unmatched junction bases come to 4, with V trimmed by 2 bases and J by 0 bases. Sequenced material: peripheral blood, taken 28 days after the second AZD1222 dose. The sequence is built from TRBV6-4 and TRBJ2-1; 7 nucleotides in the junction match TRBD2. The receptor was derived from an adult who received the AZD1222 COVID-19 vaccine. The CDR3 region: CASSDSGKSSYNEQFF. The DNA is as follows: TGTGCCAGCAGTGACAGCGGGAAGAGCTCCTACAATGAGCAGTTCTTC.